This note documents a single T cell receptor (beta chain) sequence. This sample was included in a study of blood T cell repertoires in COVID-19. Original processing notes: Nucleated cell counts were estimated from reference gene primer amplification. Only in-frame clones appear in the TCRdb table, and some are missing; sequencing was by immunoSEQ multiplex PCR. V and J calls and clone size come straight from that table; D and trimming were deduced from the DNA. Of 260,000 or so clones in the sample, around 90% were seen once. The CDR3 is made up of 16 amino acids. Per germline, CDR1 SEHNR and CDR2 FQNEAQ (reference sequence). V gave up 4 bases and J gave up 2 bases; unmatched junction bases: 8.

The chain recombines TRBV7-9 with TRBJ2-7; 10 nucleotides agree with TRBD2. This receptor was identified in a human donor in a cohort sampled during active COVID-19. Sequencing was done on a sample of peripheral blood. The CDR3 loop reads CASSSTLAGAPYEQYF. The CDR3 nucleotides read TGTGCCAGCAGCTCTACTCTAGCGGGAGCACCCTACGAGCAGTACTTC.